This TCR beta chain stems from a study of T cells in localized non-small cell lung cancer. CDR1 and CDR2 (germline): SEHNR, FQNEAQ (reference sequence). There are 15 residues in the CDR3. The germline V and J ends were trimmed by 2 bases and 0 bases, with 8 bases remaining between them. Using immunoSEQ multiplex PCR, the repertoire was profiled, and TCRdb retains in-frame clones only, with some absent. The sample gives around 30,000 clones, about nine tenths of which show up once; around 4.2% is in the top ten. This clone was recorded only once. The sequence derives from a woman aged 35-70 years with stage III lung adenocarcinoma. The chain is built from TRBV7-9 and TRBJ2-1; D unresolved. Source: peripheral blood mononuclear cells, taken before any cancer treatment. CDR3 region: CASSLLQSSYNEQFF. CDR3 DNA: TGTGCCAGCAGCTTATTGCAGAGCTCCTACAATGAGCAGTTCTTC.